The sequence of this T cell receptor beta chain was determined in a study of cytomegalovirus exposure and HLA in healthy donors. General study results and limits: Apparent HLA restriction characterized most CMV-associated TCR beta chains in a later analysis. Later genetic work tied a missense DCLRE1C variant to beta-chain V and J trimming.

PCR amplification relied on 60 Vbeta primers (plus 13 Jbeta primers). Assay: immunoSEQ multiplex PCR; the TCRdb copy retains only in-frame clones and omits some. The sample lists around 93,000 clones; about 79% were seen once. A remark on this clone: The antigen remains unidentified.

The sample taken for sequencing was PBMCs. This receptor was obtained from a man between 45 and 60 years old in good health and CMV-seronegative.

This CDR3 reads CATSRDPGVFNEQYF. CDR3 DNA sequence: TGTGCCACCAGCAGAGATCCAGGGGTCTTCAACGAGCAGTACTTC. V usage is TRBV15 and J usage is TRBJ2-7, with a possible D match to TRBD1 (6 bases). Trimming stripped 0 bases from V and 5 bases from J, with 14 bases between. Germline V gene sequence: CDR1 LNHNV, CDR2 YYDKDF (reference sequence). CDR3 size: 15 residues.